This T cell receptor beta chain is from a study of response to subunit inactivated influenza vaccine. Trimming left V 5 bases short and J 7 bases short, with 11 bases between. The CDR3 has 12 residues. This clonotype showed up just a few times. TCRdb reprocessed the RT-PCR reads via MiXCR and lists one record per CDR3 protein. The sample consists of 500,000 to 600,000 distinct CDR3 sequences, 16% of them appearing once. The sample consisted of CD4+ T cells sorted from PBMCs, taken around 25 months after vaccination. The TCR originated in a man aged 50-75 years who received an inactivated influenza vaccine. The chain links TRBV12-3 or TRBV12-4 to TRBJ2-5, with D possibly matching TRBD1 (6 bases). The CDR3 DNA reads TGTGCCAGCAGTCGACCCAGGGGGACCCAGTACTTC. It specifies CASSRPRGTQYF.